These 27 T cell receptor beta chains were all obtained from the same sample, sequenced in a study of T cell changes during pregnancy in multiple sclerosis. Profiling relied on immunoSEQ multiplex PCR, and the TCRdb table lists in-frame clones only, not all of them. The sample holds approximately 60,000 clones, 92% seen once. Here the sequenced sample was CD4+ T cells from peripheral blood mononuclear cells, taken in the second trimester of pregnancy. These receptors all come from a female donor with multiple sclerosis, enrolled in a pregnancy study.

The chain uses TRBV19 and TRBJ2-6; D possibly corresponds to TRBD1 (5 bases). The CDR3 has 18 residues. The ends were cut back, 3 bases at V and 0 bases at J, with 15 bases in the middle. Germline CDR1 and CDR2: LNHDA and SQIVND (reference sequence). The CDR3 sequence: CASSIRTGLSSGANVLTF. Here the CDR3 DNA reads TGTGCCAGTAGTATTCGCACAGGCCTTAGCTCTGGGGCCAACGTCCTGACTTTC.

CDR3 loop: CASSLDVSGQPQHF. DNA of the CDR3: TGTGCCAGCAGCTTAGATGTGTCCGGGCAGCCCCAGCATTTT. J is TRBJ1-5 and V is TRBV7-2; no firm D call. There are 14 residues in the CDR3. Trimming shortened V by 1 base and J by 7 bases, and 11 bases separated the two germline ends. CDR1 is SGHTA and CDR2 is FQGNSA in the germline V gene.

The chain recombines TRBV10-3 with TRBJ2-2; 7 bases map to TRBD1. There are 15 residues in the CDR3. J was trimmed by 2 bases and V by 6 bases; bases with no gene match: 6. The V gene's germline CDR1 is ENHRY and CDR2 SYGVKD. The CDR3 coding sequence is TGTGCCATCAGAAGGGGGCAGGCCAACACCGGGGAGCTGTTTTTT. It encodes CAIRRGQANTGELFF.

The chain combines TRBV9 with TRBJ2-3; D call uncertain. The V end lost 4 bases, the J end lost 2 bases, and 20 bases lay between the germline ends. Germline CDR1 is SGDLS and CDR2 is YYNGEE. The CDR3 runs 17 residues. Here the CDR3 DNA reads TGTGCCAGCAGCCCCATTCAGGTTGCCTCAAACACAGATACGCAGTATTTT. Protein: CASSPIQVASNTDTQYF.

V gene TRBV19 combines with J gene TRBJ2-1, with 9 nucleotides matching TRBD1. The germline V gene has CDR1 LNHDA and CDR2 SQIVND (reference sequence). With 5 bases clipped from V and 6 bases from J, the junction kept 11 bases outside the gene matches. There are 16 residues in the CDR3. CDR3 amino acids: CASSRRDRVGANEQFF. Here the CDR3 DNA reads TGTGCCAGTAGTCGCCGGGACAGGGTAGGCGCCAATGAGCAGTTCTTC.

The chain couples TRBV19 to TRBJ2-1; 8 bases fit TRBD2. From germline, CDR1 is LNHDA and CDR2 SQIVND (reference sequence). There are 16 residues in the CDR3. Unmatched junction bases numbered 14, after V lost 8 bases and J lost 5 bases. The CDR3 here is CASCRGYGTRHNEQFF. DNA of the CDR3: TGTGCCAGTTGTCGTGGGTATGGGACTAGGCACAATGAGCAGTTCTTC.

The V call is TRBV30, the J call TRBJ1-5; D is ambiguous. The length of the CDR3 is 13 residues. V was cut by 0 bases and J by 7 bases, with 10 bases left in between. Germline V gene sequence: CDR1 GTSNPN, CDR2 SVGIG (reference sequence). CDR3 amino acids: CAWSVEGVQPQHF. CDR3 coding DNA: TGTGCCTGGAGTGTGGAGGGTGTCCAGCCCCAGCATTTT.

This clone was picked up one time. The chain has TRBV19 and TRBJ2-4; a possible D gene is TRBD1 (6 bases). CDR3 length equals 13 residues. The germline V gene encodes CDR1 LNHDA and CDR2 SQIVND (reference sequence). V was cut by 3 bases and J by 5 bases, with 8 bases left in between. The CDR3 is CASSIRTENIQYF. In DNA form, the CDR3 reads TGTGCCAGTAGTATTAGGACAGAAAACATTCAGTACTTC. The whole variable domain, remainder taken from reference TRBV19 and TRBJ2-4, is DGGITQSPKYLFRKEGQNVTLSCEQNLNHDAMYWYRQDPGQGLRLIYYSQIVNDFQKGDIAEGYSVSREKKESFPLTVTSAQKNPTAFYLCASSIRTENIQYFGAGTRLSVL.

The V and J genes are TRBV5-1 and TRBJ2-7; 12 nucleotides line up with TRBD2. V dropped 4 bases and J dropped 4; count of bases not matched to a gene: 6. CDR1 is SGHRS and CDR2 is YFSETQ in the germline V gene. The CDR3 sequence is 15 residues long. CDR3 coding DNA: TGCGCCAGCAGCCAGTCGGGACTAGCGGGTTACGAGCAGTACTTC. This sequence encodes CASSQSGLAGYEQYF.

The chain recombines TRBV6-1 with TRBJ1-4, with 8 nucleotides matching TRBD1. From germline, CDR1 is MNHNS and CDR2 SASEGT. This CDR3 has 14 amino acids. The trim removed 6 bases at V and 10 bases at J, leaving 10 bases unmatched. In DNA, the CDR3 is TGTGCCAGCAGCCTAGACAGGGGCTGGCGAAAACTGTTTTTT. Residues: CASSLDRGWRKLFF.

The chain is built from TRBV6-1 and TRBJ1-5; tentative D call: TRBD1 (6 bases). The germline V gene encodes CDR1 MNHNS and CDR2 SASEGT. V was pared by 0 bases and J by 3 bases, with 9 bases between. CDR3 length: 15 residues. CDR3 protein: CASSEAAGVNQPQHF. The CDR3 region has the DNA TGTGCCAGCAGTGAAGCGGCAGGGGTCAATCAGCCCCAGCATTTT.

This chain connects TRBV14 to TRBJ2-2; D perhaps matches TRBD2 (6 bases). V lost 2 bases and J lost 2, with 12 bases in between. Germline V CDR1 and CDR2: SGHDN, FVKESK. The CDR3 has 16 residues. CDR3 in amino acids: CASSQLAGLNTGELFF. The CDR3 DNA sequence: TGTGCCAGCAGCCAACTTGCGGGACTCAACACCGGGGAGCTGTTTTTT.

The chain links TRBV19 to TRBJ2-7; 10 bases agree with TRBD2. Per the germline V gene, CDR1 is LNHDA and CDR2 is SQIVND (reference sequence). The length of the CDR3 is 19 residues. After removal of 3 bases from V and 3 bases from J, the junction contained 17 bases not matched to a gene. For the CDR3, the DNA is TGTGCCAGTAGTATCCGGGTTTTCTGGGACCAGCGGGAGGGCTACGAGCAGTACTTC. Encoded protein: CASSIRVFWDQREGYEQYF.

The V gene is TRBV7-2, the J gene TRBJ2-7; possible D gene TRBD1, 5 bases. The germline CDR1 and CDR2 sequences are SGHTA and FQGNSA. V lost 4 bases and J lost 2, with 12 bases in between. The CDR3 has 14 amino acids. The CDR3, as DNA: TGTGCCAGCAGCTCAGGACACGGCCCCTACGAGCAGTACTTC. Protein product: CASSSGHGPYEQYF.

The chain links TRBV4-1 to TRBJ2-1; D perhaps matches TRBD1 (5 bases). The germline V gene has CDR1 MGHRA and CDR2 YSYEKL. The ends were cut back, 0 bases at V and 3 bases at J, with 15 bases in the middle. This CDR3 is built from 17 residues. The CDR3 spells CASSQEDLRQYYNEQFF. DNA of the CDR3: TGCGCCAGCAGCCAAGAAGACTTAAGACAGTACTACAATGAGCAGTTCTTC.

The J gene is TRBJ1-4, the V gene TRBV29-1; 7 bases line up with TRBD1. Trimming cost V 5 bases and J 0 bases; bases outside gene matches: 9. Looked up from germline, CDR1 is SQVTM and CDR2 is ANQGSEA. This CDR3 has 16 amino acids. In DNA form, the CDR3 reads TGCAGCGTTAAAGGGACAGCCGTTGCAACTAATGAAAAACTGTTTTTT. Encoded protein: CSVKGTAVATNEKLFF.

Only one count was recorded for this clone. The chain has TRBV6-1 and TRBJ1-2; 8 bases line up with TRBD1. V was pared by 5 bases and J by 6 bases, with 11 bases of the junction left unmatched. Germline assignment: CDR1 MNHNS and CDR2 SASEGT. The CDR3 is made up of 15 amino acids. This chain's CDR3 is CASSTRQGSRNGYTF. In DNA, the CDR3 is TGTGCCAGCAGTACCAGACAGGGGAGTAGAAATGGCTACACCTTC.

CDR3 sequence reads: CSVGLGVLAGPETQYF. CDR3 DNA sequence: TGCAGCGTTGGCCTCGGAGTACTAGCGGGACCAGAGACCCAGTACTTC. This rearrangement joins TRBV29-1 to TRBJ2-5, with 10 positions matching TRBD2. CDR3 length: 16 residues. The trim removed 4 bases at V and 4 bases at J, leaving 12 bases unmatched. Germline V gene data show CDR1 as SQVTM and CDR2 as ANQGSEA. Together with reference TRBV29-1 and TRBJ2-5, the CDR3 gives the full variable domain: SAVISQKPSRDICQRGTSLTIQCQVDSQVTMMFWYRQQPGQSLTLIATANQGSEATYESGFVIDKFPISRPNLTFSTLTVSNMSPEDSSIYLCSVGLGVLAGPETQYFGPGTRLLVL.

This chain links TRBV9 with TRBJ2-3; 12 positions agree with TRBD2. Trimming cost V 0 bases and J 3 bases; bases outside gene matches: 8. CDR3 size: 18 residues. Germline V gene sequence: CDR1 SGDLS, CDR2 YYNGEE. The CDR3 nucleotides read TGTGCCAGCAGCGTAGCTCCTAGCGGGGGGGCTATGACAGATACGCAGTATTTT. This sequence encodes CASSVAPSGGAMTDTQYF. Variable domain in full (rest from reference TRBV9 and TRBJ2-3): DSGVTQTPKHLITATGQRVTLRCSPRSGDLSVYWYQQSLDQGLQFLIQYYNGEERAKGNILERFSAQQFPDLHSELNLSSLELGDSALYFCASSVAPSGGAMTDTQYFGPGTRLTVL.

CDR3 loop: CAWRRVGTANYGYTF. CDR3 nucleotides: TGTGCCTGGAGGAGGGTCGGAACCGCTAACTATGGCTACACCTTC. The chain joins TRBV30 to TRBJ1-2, with no clear D. Between the trimmed V and J ends, which lost 3 bases and 0 bases, there was a span of 14 bases. Germline V CDR1 and CDR2: GTSNPN, SVGIG (reference sequence). The CDR3 consists of 15 residues.

The rearrangement joins TRBV5-8 to TRBJ2-7, with unresolved D. The germline gives CDR1 SGHTS, CDR2 YDEGEE. Trimming took 0 bases from V and 2 from J, leaving 3 bases between them. The CDR3 loop spans 12 amino acids. CDR3 in amino acids: CASSLDTYEQYF. Here the CDR3 DNA reads TGTGCCAGCAGCTTGGACACCTACGAGCAGTACTTC.

This rearrangement joins TRBV13 to TRBJ1-5; no reliable D call. CDR1 is PRHDT and CDR2 is FYEKMQ in the germline V gene (reference sequence). There are 12 residues in the CDR3. V was shortened by 4 bases and J by 3 bases, with 4 bases between the two germline ends. The CDR3 nucleotides read TGTGCCAGCAGCTCACTCAATCAGCCCCAGCATTTT. Protein: CASSSLNQPQHF.

The table lists this clone with a count of one. The chain has TRBV28 and TRBJ2-3; 9 bases fit TRBD2. CDR1 and CDR2 from the germline V gene are MDHEN and SYDVKM. V lost 6 bases, J lost 5 bases, and 12 bases stayed unmatched. CDR3 length: 16 amino acids. CDR3 nucleotide sequence: TGTGCCAGCAGACCATGGAGTAGCGGGAGTGGAGATACGCAGTATTTT. Translation: CASRPWSSGSGDTQYF. The entire variable domain, with the rest obtained from reference TRBV28 and TRBJ2-3, is as follows: DVKVTQSSRYLVKRTGEKVFLECVQDMDHENMFWYRQDPGLGLRLIYFSYDVKMKEKGDIPEGYSVSREKKERFSLILESASTNQTSMYLCASRPWSSGSGDTQYFGPGTRLTVL.

The chain employs TRBV30 and TRBJ1-4; D uncertain. V was cut by 4 bases and J by 6 bases, with 18 bases left in between. The germline CDR1 and CDR2 sequences are GTSNPN and SVGIG (reference sequence). The CDR3 has 15 amino acids. For the CDR3, the DNA is TGTGCCTGGAACCCCCCCCCAAGGAGGTATGAAAAACTGTTTTTT. The encoded protein is CAWNPPPRRYEKLFF.

V and J are TRBV11-2 and TRBJ2-3; possible D gene TRBD1, 6 bases. This CDR3 comprises 16 residues. The V gene lost 5 bases and the J gene lost 3 bases, with 18 bases spanning the gap. From germline, CDR1 is SGHAT and CDR2 FQNNGV. CDR3 amino acids: CASSLVPSQGTDTQYF. In DNA, the CDR3 is TGTGCCAGCAGCCTCGTCCCTTCCCAGGGGACAGATACGCAGTATTTT. The full variable domain, in which reference TRBV11-2 and TRBJ2-3 provide the parts outside the CDR3, is EAGVAQSPRYKIIEKRQSVAFWCNPISGHATLYWYQQILGQGPKLLIQFQNNGVVDDSQLPKDRFSAERLKGVDSTLKIQPAKLEDSAVYLCASSLVPSQGTDTQYFGPGTRLTVL.

The V and J genes are TRBV30 and TRBJ2-5; 9 nucleotides match TRBD1. Trimming removed 8 bases from V and 5 bases from J; junction bases left unmatched: 12. Germline V gene sequence: CDR1 GTSNPN, CDR2 SVGIG (reference sequence). The CDR3 spans 14 residues. Written as DNA, the CDR3 is TGTGCCCTTGGAGGCCACAGGGGGCGGGAGACCCAGTACTTC. Amino acids: CALGGHRGRETQYF.

The V and J genes are TRBV30 and TRBJ1-6; TRBD1 is a possible D gene (5 bases). CDR3 length: 16 amino acids. Trimming cost V 0 bases and J 6 bases, with 15 bases left between them. Germline V CDR1 and CDR2: GTSNPN, SVGIG (reference sequence). DNA for the CDR3: TGTGCCTGGAGTGTACTCCTTGGCCAGGGTAATTCACCCCTCCACTTT. It specifies CAWSVLLGQGNSPLHF.